This T cell receptor (beta chain) derives from a study of T cells in localized non-small cell lung cancer. Study-level results: A median approximately 60 of the top 100 tumor clones appeared in adjacent lung. Sequence data derive from only one tumor region, so heterogeneity remains possible.

This clone was observed a few times. Its target is unknown. Profiled with immunoSEQ multiplex PCR; TCRdb holds only in-frame clones, not every one. The data hold approximately 83,000 clones, with approximately 91% observed a single time. Trimming removed 7 bases from V and 1 base from J, with 14 bases in between. CDR3 size: 14 residues. Germline lookup yields CDR1 MNHEY and CDR2 SVGAGI. This receptor was taken from a woman between 35 and 75 years old with stage II squamous cell lung carcinoma. Sequencing was performed on PBMCs, taken before any cancer treatment. The chain links TRBV6-5 to TRBJ2-7; no clear D gene. The CDR3 loop is CASTSHQRSYEQYF. In DNA, the CDR3 is TGTGCCAGCACTTCACACCAACGATCCTACGAGCAGTACTTC.